Below, 26 T cell receptor beta chains from the same sample are listed, as sequenced in a study of blood T cell repertoires in COVID-19. TCRdb's copy holds only in-frame clones and misses some; the assay was immunoSEQ multiplex PCR. The profile covers tens of thousands of clones, with approximately 84% appearing a single time and about 14% taken by the ten largest. The sequenced material came from peripheral blood. The receptors here all came from a middle-aged man with COVID-19, enrolled during active disease.

The chain is built from TRBV5-4 and TRBJ2-7; TRBD2 might be the D (6 bases). V lost 3 bases, J lost 5 bases, and 21 bases lay in between. This CDR3 comprises 16 residues. Per the germline V gene, CDR1 is SGHNT and CDR2 is YYREEE (reference sequence). CDR3 DNA sequence: TGTGCCAGCAGCTACGGGCGGGACCTCTCTCTGGACGAGCAGTACTTC. It specifies CASSYGRDLSLDEQYF.

The chain has TRBV19 and TRBJ2-3; TRBD1 matches 8 bases. J was trimmed by 4 bases and V by 1 base; bases with no gene match: 10. Germline V CDR1 and CDR2: LNHDA, SQIVND (reference sequence). CDR3 length: 17 residues. CDR3 sequence reads: CASSIGIGQGGADTQYF. DNA of the CDR3: TGTGCCAGTAGTATAGGTATAGGACAGGGTGGAGCAGATACGCAGTATTTT.

The rearrangement uses TRBV6-6 and TRBJ1-2; 9 nucleotides line up with TRBD1. CDR1 MNHNY and CDR2 SVGAGI come from the germline V gene (reference sequence). V was clipped by 6 bases and J by 2 bases; unmatched bases: 7. CDR3 size: 15 residues. Written as DNA, the CDR3 is TGTGCCAGCAGAAGTCGACAGGGGGAAAACTATGGCTACACCTTC. Translated, it gives CASRSRQGENYGYTF.

The gene calls are TRBV7-3 and TRBJ2-3; 8 nucleotides line up with TRBD2. The CDR3 extends over 15 amino acids. Trimming removed 5 bases from V and 1 base from J; junction bases left unmatched: 5. The germline V gene has CDR1 SGHTA and CDR2 FQGTGA. The CDR3 coding sequence is TGTGCCAGCAGCACCGCGGGGGGACGCACAGATACGCAGTATTTT. Its translation: CASSTAGGRTDTQYF.

The chain employs TRBV30 and TRBJ2-3, with D tentatively TRBD2 (5 bases). Trimming stripped 0 bases from V and 4 bases from J, with 17 bases between. This CDR3 has 16 amino acids. The germline V gene has CDR1 GTSNPN and CDR2 SVGIG (reference sequence). CDR3 loop: CAWSVQGPLGADTQYF. As DNA, the CDR3 is TGTGCCTGGAGTGTACAAGGACCCCTCGGGGCAGATACGCAGTATTTT.

The chain recombines TRBV30 with TRBJ2-3, with 8 bases identical to TRBD1. The CDR3 sequence is 13 residues long. V shed 3 bases, J shed 2 bases, and the junction held 1 base outside the gene matches. Germline values: CDR1 GTSNPN, CDR2 SVGIG (reference sequence). This CDR3 reads CAWRTGATDTQYF. In DNA form, the CDR3 reads TGTGCCTGGAGGACAGGGGCCACAGATACGCAGTATTTT.

CDR3 region: CASSLRTGDGEQYF. The CDR3, as DNA: TGTGCCAGCAGCTTAAGGACAGGGGACGGCGAGCAGTACTTC. The V and J genes are TRBV5-4 and TRBJ2-7; 9 bases are shared with TRBD1. The V and J ends lost 2 bases and 6 bases, in that order; junction bases with no gene match: 6. The V gene's germline CDR1 is SGHNT and CDR2 YYREEE (reference sequence). The CDR3 has 14 residues.

This chain joins TRBV7-9 and TRBJ2-7, with TRBD2 identical over 11 bases. CDR1 and CDR2 (germline): SEHNR, FQNEAQ (reference sequence). This CDR3 has 17 residues. The trim removed 4 bases at V and 1 base at J, leaving 9 bases unmatched. The CDR3 DNA reads TGTGCCAGCAGCTCCGCCCTAGCGGGGGGTTGGTCCTACGAGCAGTACTTC. This translates into CASSSALAGGWSYEQYF.

This clone came up once. The J gene is TRBJ2-2, the V gene TRBV11-1; D is possibly TRBD2 (5 bases). The germline V gene encodes CDR1 SGHAT and CDR2 FQDESV (reference sequence). The V end lost 10 bases, the J end lost 5 bases, and 14 bases lay between the germline ends. This CDR3 spans 13 amino acids. CDR3 loop: CATTSTRTGELFF. CDR3 coding DNA: TGTGCCACCACTAGTACGCGGACCGGGGAGCTGTTTTTT.

The CDR3 protein is CSVEWQGQGEQYF. The CDR3 coding sequence is TGCAGCGTTGAATGGCAGGGGCAAGGCGAGCAGTACTTC. This chain joins TRBV29-1 and TRBJ2-7, with D perhaps matching TRBD1 (6 bases). The CDR3 loop spans 13 amino acids. V was shortened by 2 bases and J by 6 bases, with 14 bases between the two germline ends. CDR1 is SQVTM, CDR2 ANQGSEA, per germline.

The chain employs TRBV2 and TRBJ2-5; 7 bases line up with TRBD1. This CDR3 contains 13 residues. From germline, CDR1 is SNHLY and CDR2 FYNNEI. V trimming: 8 bases; J trimming: 9 bases; junction bases outside the gene matches: 12. Here the CDR3 reads CASQGTGDGAQYF. The DNA for the CDR3 is TGTGCCAGCCAGGGTACAGGGGACGGAGCCCAGTACTTC. Looking up the rest from reference TRBV2 and TRBJ2-5 gives the full variable domain: EPEVTQTPSHQVTQMGQEVILRCVPISNHLYFYWYRQILGQKVEFLVSFYNNEISEKSEIFDDQFSVERPDGSNFTLKIRSTKLEDSAMYFCASQGTGDGAQYFGPGTRLLVL.

The chain links TRBV7-9 to TRBJ2-3; 11 bases agree with TRBD2. V lost 2 bases and J lost 1; bases outside the gene matches: 8. This CDR3 contains 18 residues. Germline-derived CDR1 and CDR2 are SEHNR and FQNEAQ (reference sequence). The CDR3 spells CASSLLTSGIEGTDTQYF. As DNA, the CDR3 is TGTGCCAGCAGCTTATTGACTAGCGGGATAGAGGGCACAGATACGCAGTATTTT. Complete variable domain (other parts from reference TRBV7-9 and TRBJ2-3): DTGVSQNPRHKITKRGQNVTFRCDPISEHNRLYWYRQTLGQGPEFLTYFQNEAQLEKSRLLSDRFSAERPKGSFSTLEIQRTEQGDSAMYLCASSLLTSGIEGTDTQYFGPGTRLTVL.

This chain connects TRBV6-1 to TRBJ1-3, with D uncertain. The germline V gene encodes CDR1 MNHNS and CDR2 SASEGT. CDR3 length: 15 amino acids. Trimming pared 3 bases from V and 0 bases from J, leaving 9 bases between. The CDR3 sequence: CASSDLNSSGNTIYF. CDR3 in DNA: TGTGCCAGCAGTGACCTGAATAGCTCTGGAAACACCATATATTTT.

The V gene is TRBV7-8, the J gene TRBJ2-3, with 7 bases matching TRBD1. The germline CDR1 and CDR2 sequences are SGHVS and FQNEAQ. V lost 1 base and J lost 4; bases outside the gene matches: 5. This CDR3 spans 15 amino acids. In DNA form, the CDR3 reads TGTGCCAGCAGCTTAGGACAGGGCGTTGCAGATACGCAGTATTTT. Protein sequence: CASSLGQGVADTQYF.

V usage is TRBV7-9 and J usage is TRBJ1-4; D possibly corresponds to TRBD1 (5 bases). Germline CDR1 reads SEHNR; CDR2 reads FQNEAQ (reference sequence). V lost 4 bases and J lost 7, with 16 bases in between. This CDR3 has 15 amino acids. CDR3 residues: CASSSLGGTGEKLFF. In DNA form, the CDR3 reads TGTGCCAGCAGCTCCCTGGGAGGGACTGGTGAAAAACTGTTTTTT.

This clone has more than one count but fewer than ten. The chain combines TRBV5-3 with TRBJ1-1, with D perhaps matching TRBD1 (5 bases). TRBV5-3 carries the ORF label, with uncertain function. The CDR3 is 16 amino acids. The ends were cut back, 3 bases at V and 4 bases at J, with 19 bases in the middle. CDR3 protein: CARSSVGGVRATEAFF. The DNA of the CDR3 is TGTGCCAGAAGCTCGGTCGGGGGAGTCCGCGCCACTGAAGCTTTCTTT.

The rearrangement joins TRBV11-2 to TRBJ2-3; 7 positions agree with TRBD1. The CDR3 spans 15 residues. CDR1 and CDR2 from the germline V gene are SGHAT and FQNNGV. J gave up 5 bases and V 1 base, and 6 bases lay outside the gene matches. The CDR3 sequence: CASSLVGTVGDTQYF. In nucleotides, the CDR3 is TGTGCCAGCAGCTTAGTTGGGACAGTGGGAGATACGCAGTATTTT.

The CDR3 DNA follows: TGTGCCAGCAGCCCCAGGCCGGGACCGGGGGCCTACGAGCAGTACTTC. Protein product: CASSPRPGPGAYEQYF. This chain connects TRBV3-1 (or the pseudogene TRBV3-2) to TRBJ2-7; tentative D call: TRBD2 (6 bases). V was shortened by 4 bases and J by 2 bases, with 18 bases between the two germline ends. The CDR3 length is 16 residues. Germline V gene data show CDR1 as LGHDT and CDR2 as YNNKEL (reference sequence).

This sequence joins TRBV7-9 and TRBJ1-4; 11 positions agree with TRBD1. CDR1 is SEHNR and CDR2 is FQNEAQ in the germline V gene (reference sequence). The CDR3 runs 14 residues. V shed 3 bases, J shed 6 bases, and the junction held 0 bases outside the gene matches. The CDR3 region has the DNA TGTGCCAGCAGCTTGGGACAGGGGGATGAAAAACTGTTTTTT. Translating it yields CASSLGQGDEKLFF.

This chain connects TRBV27 to TRBJ2-5; the D gene is possibly TRBD1 (5 bases). Trimming cost V 0 bases and J 1 base, with 9 bases left between them. Germline V gene sequence: CDR1 MNHEY, CDR2 SMNVEV (reference sequence). This CDR3 has 15 amino acids. The CDR3 coding sequence is TGTGCCAGCAGTTTATCAGGCAGGGCCCAAGAGACCCAGTACTTC. Protein product: CASSLSGRAQETQYF.

The chain employs TRBV9 and TRBJ2-3; no clear D. The CDR3 has 13 residues. The germline V and J ends were trimmed by 0 bases and 6 bases, with 8 bases remaining between them. Looked up from germline, CDR1 is SGDLS and CDR2 is YYNGEE. The CDR3 spells CASSVGVSDTQYF. The CDR3 DNA follows: TGTGCCAGCAGCGTAGGTGTAAGCGATACGCAGTATTTT.

The chain has TRBV11-2 and TRBJ2-3; 13 nucleotides align to TRBD2. Trimming removed 5 bases from V and 6 bases from J; junction bases left unmatched: 8. The CDR3 consists of 16 residues. Germline V gene sequence: CDR1 SGHAT, CDR2 FQNNGV. The CDR3 sequence: CASSPTSGGAYDTQYF. The CDR3 nucleotides are TGTGCCAGCAGCCCAACTAGCGGGGGGGCGTATGATACGCAGTATTTT.

The V call is TRBV9, the J call TRBJ2-7, with a possible D match to TRBD2 (7 bases). V was trimmed by 1 base and J by 3 bases, leaving 17 bases between them. Germline assignment: CDR1 SGDLS and CDR2 YYNGEE. The CDR3 runs to 16 residues. The CDR3 here is CASSVSGGTADYEQYF. CDR3 sequence (DNA): TGTGCCAGCAGCGTATCGGGGGGCACAGCTGACTACGAGCAGTACTTC. Variable domain in full (rest from reference TRBV9 and TRBJ2-7): DSGVTQTPKHLITATGQRVTLRCSPRSGDLSVYWYQQSLDQGLQFLIQYYNGEERAKGNILERFSAQQFPDLHSELNLSSLELGDSALYFCASSVSGGTADYEQYFGPGTRLTVT.

The V gene is TRBV6-5, the J gene TRBJ2-4; 10 bases fit TRBD1. With 2 bases clipped from V and 5 bases from J, the junction kept 3 bases outside the gene matches. The CDR3 runs to 15 residues. The germline gives CDR1 MNHEY, CDR2 SVGAGI. CDR3 loop: CASSYDGQGENIQYF. In nucleotides, the CDR3 is TGTGCCAGCAGTTACGACGGACAGGGGGAAAACATTCAGTACTTC.

This sequence joins TRBV6-5 and TRBJ1-2; D remains unclear. The CDR3 consists of 14 residues. V shed 0 bases and J shed 7 bases, with 12 bases lying between them. Germline CDR1 and CDR2: MNHEY and SVGAGI. CDR3 nucleotides: TGTGCCAGCAGTTACTCTCACAGCATCTCTGGCTACACCTTC. It yields the protein CASSYSHSISGYTF.

The chain recombines TRBV9 with TRBJ2-2; 9 nucleotides align to TRBD1. The J segment lost 1 base and the V segment lost 4 bases, leaving 8 bases of the junction unmatched. CDR1 is SGDLS and CDR2 is YYNGEE in the germline V gene. The CDR3 sequence is 17 residues long. CDR3 DNA sequence: TGTGCCAGCAGCCCCGGGACAGGGCATCTGAACACCGGGGAGCTGTTTTTT. Translating it yields CASSPGTGHLNTGELFF. Full variable domain (missing parts from reference TRBV9 and TRBJ2-2): DSGVTQTPKHLITATGQRVTLRCSPRSGDLSVYWYQQSLDQGLQFLIQYYNGEERAKGNILERFSAQQFPDLHSELNLSSLELGDSALYFCASSPGTGHLNTGELFFGEGSRLTVL.